The 21 T cell receptor beta chains in this list originate from one sample, sequenced in a study of blood T cells in healthy people across ages. PCR was performed a second time for about 7 to 12 cycles using a sample-barcoded 5' primer and a J-beta primer mix. TCRdb processed the 5' RACE reads anew with MiXCR; each CDR3 protein has one entry. The sample includes about 780,000 distinct CDR3 sequences, 46% of them seen just once. Input material: blood. The receptors here all came from a man at least 80 years old in good health.

The chain is built from TRBV5-6 and TRBJ2-7, with 8 bases that match TRBD1. The CDR3 length is 16 residues. CDR1 is SGHDT, CDR2 YYEEEE, per germline. The junction had 15 bases not matched to a gene; V was cut back by 4 bases and J by 6 bases. CDR3 nucleotides: TGTGCCAGCAGCAGACGACAGGGGTTTTCCTTTTCCGAGCAGTACTTC. Its translation: CASSRRQGFSFSEQYF. Using reference TRBV5-6 and TRBJ2-7 for the parts outside the CDR3, the full variable domain is DAGVTQSPTHLIKTRGQQVTLRCSPKSGHDTVSWYQQALGQGPQFIFQYYEEEERQRGNFPDRFSGHQFPNYSSELNVNALLLGDSALYLCASSRRQGFSFSEQYFGPGTRLTVT.

The gene calls are TRBV5-1 and TRBJ2-1; 11 positions match TRBD2. The J call is in doubt because the DNA end fits TRBJ2-7 better. Germline assignment: CDR1 SGHRS and CDR2 YFSETQ. CDR3 size: 15 residues. CDR3 residues: CASSIRLAGYNEQYF. For the CDR3, the DNA is TGCGCCAGCAGCATCCGACTAGCGGGATACAATGAGCAGTACTTC.

This clonotype has just a few counts. One base away lies a much larger clone, so this may be a sequencing read error. The gene calls are TRBV27 and TRBJ1-2; D unclear. The V gene lost 8 bases and the J gene lost 3 bases, with 16 bases spanning the gap. CDR1 MNHEY and CDR2 SMNVEV come from the germline V gene (reference sequence). The CDR3 is 14 amino acids. The CDR3 region has the DNA TGTGCCAGCGTCCAAGGTGAAGTTGACTATGGCTACACCTTC. It translates to CASVQGEVDYGYTF.

The V call is TRBV7-2, the J call TRBJ2-5; D is ambiguous. Trimming took off 5 bases at V and 2 bases at J, with 12 bases between the two ends. There are 14 residues in the CDR3. Looked up from germline, CDR1 is SGHTA and CDR2 is FQGNSA. The CDR3 is CASSPLSVQETQYF. DNA for the CDR3: TGTGCCAGCAGCCCCCTCTCAGTACAAGAGACCCAGTACTTC.

J is TRBJ2-1 and V is TRBV20-1; 14 bases are a match to TRBD2. The length of the CDR3 is 18 residues. Germline CDR1 is DFQATT and CDR2 is SNEGSKA (reference sequence). Trimming took 1 base from V and 4 from J; bases not matched to a gene: 9. Written as DNA, the CDR3 is TGCAGTGCTAGAGGTCTGGAGACTAGCGGGAGGGGGTACAATGAGCAGTTCTTC. This translates into CSARGLETSGRGYNEQFF.

Here the CDR3 DNA reads TGTGCCAGCAGCTTAGCCGGGACAGGGGAGTTTGTTCAGTACTTC. Its protein product is CASSLAGTGEFVQYF. The V call is TRBV7-3, the J call TRBJ2-4; 10 nucleotides align to TRBD1. The junction had 9 bases not matched to a gene; V was cut back by 2 bases and J by 11 bases. The CDR3 is 15 amino acids. CDR1 is SGHTA and CDR2 is FQGTGA in the germline V gene.

The rearrangement links TRBV10-1 to TRBJ2-1; D perhaps matches TRBD2 (5 bases). V was shortened by 0 bases and J by 2 bases, with 14 bases between the two germline ends. This CDR3 has 17 amino acids. Germline V gives CDR1 WNHNN, CDR2 SYGVQD (reference sequence). Here the CDR3 DNA reads TGCGCCAGCAGTGAGTCTGCTAGCCGGTTCGCCTACAATGAGCAGTTCTTC. This translates into CASSESASRFAYNEQFF.

This clonotype appeared many times. The chain joins TRBV7-2 to TRBJ2-7, with D possibly TRBD1 on 5 matching bases. Germline lookup yields CDR1 SGHTA and CDR2 FQGNSA. V lost 0 bases to trimming and J lost 3 bases, with 9 bases between them. The CDR3 contains 14 residues. In nucleotides, the CDR3 is TGTGCCAGCAGCTTAGCGCCAGGGTACTACGAGCAGTACTTC. This translates into CASSLAPGYYEQYF. The whole variable domain, remainder taken from reference TRBV7-2 and TRBJ2-7, is GAGVSQSPSNKVTEKGKDVELRCDPISGHTALYWYRQSLGQGLEFLIYFQGNSAPDKSGLPSDRFSAERTGGSVSTLTIQRTQQEDSAVYLCASSLAPGYYEQYFGPGTRLTVT.

J is TRBJ2-1 and V is TRBV7-2; TRBD2 matches 8 bases. With V trimmed by 5 bases and J by 1 base, 7 bases remained unmatched. The CDR3 extends over 16 amino acids. The germline V gene encodes CDR1 SGHTA and CDR2 FQGNSA. In DNA, the CDR3 is TGTGCCAGCAGCCGGTTTGCGGGAGGTTCCTACAATGAGCAGTTCTTC. Amino acids: CASSRFAGGSYNEQFF.

This clonotype appeared a few times. The chain couples TRBV14 to TRBJ2-7; no clear D gene. The CDR3 has 15 residues. Between the trimmed V and J ends, which lost 0 bases and 3 bases, there was a span of 12 bases. Per germline, CDR1 SGHDN and CDR2 FVKESK. The CDR3 sequence: CASSQDGRNRYEQYF. The CDR3, as DNA: TGTGCCAGCAGCCAAGATGGTCGGAACCGCTACGAGCAGTACTTC.

The table lists this clonotype with a few counts. A much more abundant neighbour one base away suggests this may be a read error. Written as DNA, the CDR3 is TGCAGTGCTAAGGGTCTCAAAGGGAATGAGCAGTACTTC. It codes for CSAKGLKGNEQYF. This chain links TRBV20-1 with TRBJ2-5; D gene ambiguous. Germline loops: CDR1 DFQATT, CDR2 SNEGSKA (reference sequence). This CDR3 contains 13 residues. V gave up 4 bases and J gave up 11 bases, with 20 bases separating them.

This clonotype was seen a few times. The chain combines TRBV21-1 with TRBJ2-5. TRBV21-1 is an annotated pseudogene. The CDR3 is made up of 13 amino acids. DNA for the CDR3: TGTGCCAGCAGCCCGGTCGGGGAAGAGACCCAGTACTTC. Translated: CASSPVGEETQYF.

V and J are TRBV20-1 and TRBJ2-5; a weak D match, TRBD2 (5 bases). V shed 5 bases and J shed 4 bases, with 17 bases lying between them. The CDR3 loop spans 14 amino acids. The germline V gene has CDR1 DFQATT and CDR2 SNEGSKA (reference sequence). The CDR3 protein is CSARLIYGRETQYF. The CDR3 bases are TGCAGTGCTCGCCTCATCTATGGGAGAGAGACCCAGTACTTC.

This rearrangement joins TRBV29-1 to TRBJ2-5; D might be TRBD2 (6 bases). The CDR3 has 13 residues. Germline V gives CDR1 SQVTM, CDR2 ANQGSEA. V was pared by 1 base and J by 1 base, with 7 bases between. As DNA, the CDR3 is TGCAGCGTTGAAGGGGAGGTCCAAGAGACCCAGTACTTC. Its translation: CSVEGEVQETQYF. The variable domain in full, completed from reference TRBV29-1 and TRBJ2-5, reads SAVISQKPSRDICQRGTSLTIQCQVDSQVTMMFWYRQQPGQSLTLIATANQGSEATYESGFVIDKFPISRPNLTFSTLTVSNMSPEDSSIYLCSVEGEVQETQYFGPGTRLLVL.

This rearrangement joins TRBV6-5 to TRBJ2-1, with 7 bases matching TRBD1. The CDR3 loop spans 13 amino acids. Germline V gives CDR1 MNHEY, CDR2 SVGAGI. With V trimmed by 8 bases and J by 0 bases, 1 base remained unmatched. CDR3 in DNA: TGTGCCAGCGGGGACAGCTCCTACAATGAGCAGTTCTTC. Residues: CASGDSSYNEQFF.

This clonotype was seen repeatedly, ten times or more. A much larger clone is a single base away; this may be a read error. The V gene is TRBV27, the J gene TRBJ2-7; D may be TRBD1 (6 bases). Germline-derived CDR1 and CDR2 are MNHEY and SMNVEV (reference sequence). V lost 5 bases to trimming and J lost 6 bases, with 14 bases between them. The CDR3 covers 13 residues. The CDR3 nucleotides read TGTGCCAGCAGTAGCCACAGGGTTTCCGAGCAGTACTTC. Encoded protein: CASSSHRVSEQYF.

The table lists this clonotype with a count of one. The chain recombines TRBV5-1 with TRBJ2-7; maybe TRBD2 (6 bases). V gave up 4 bases and J gave up 3 bases, with 14 bases separating them. CDR1 and CDR2 from the germline V gene are SGHRS and YFSETQ. CDR3 length: 14 amino acids. CDR3 loop: CASSGRERNYEQYF. The CDR3 DNA sequence: TGCGCCAGCAGCGGCCGGGAGCGGAACTACGAGCAGTACTTC.

This chain links TRBV24-1 with TRBJ2-5; TRBD1 aligns across 7 bases. The CDR3 is made up of 15 amino acids. Trimming took 7 bases from V and 2 from J; bases not matched to a gene: 9. Germline V gene lookup returns CDR1 KGHDR and CDR2 SFDVKD. The CDR3 region is CATSNRDRYQETQYF. In DNA form, the CDR3 reads TGTGCCACCAGCAACCGGGACAGATATCAAGAGACCCAGTACTTC.

A word on this clonotype: A read error is possible here, since a much larger clone lies one base away. It is likely a read error, because the conserved phenylalanine at the end of the CDR3 is missing. CDR3 residues: CASSLALAANEQFL. Written as DNA, the CDR3 is TGTGCCAGCAGCTTAGCGCTAGCGGCCAATGAGCAGTTCCTC. V usage is TRBV7-2 and J usage is TRBJ2-1, with 7 bases lining up with TRBD2. V lost 0 bases to trimming and J lost 6 bases; unmatched junction nucleotides: 2. The length of the CDR3 is 14 residues. CDR1 and CDR2 from the germline V gene are SGHTA and FQGNSA.

This chain joins TRBV20-1 and TRBJ2-7; TRBD2 agrees at 13 bases. Germline-derived CDR1 and CDR2 are DFQATT and SNEGSKA (reference sequence). With 3 bases clipped from V and 5 bases from J, the junction kept 1 base outside the gene matches. CDR3 length: 13 residues. The CDR3 loop is CSARGLAGNEQYF. CDR3 nucleotides: TGCAGTGCTAGGGGACTAGCGGGGAACGAGCAGTACTTC.

A single count supports this clonotype. This sequence joins TRBV27 and TRBJ2-7; D possibly corresponds to TRBD2 (6 bases). Trimming shortened V by 3 bases and J by 1 base, and 10 bases separated the two germline ends. This CDR3 has 14 residues. CDR1 and CDR2 from the germline V gene are MNHEY and SMNVEV (reference sequence). CDR3 in amino acids: CASSLGGWSYEQYF. The CDR3 nucleotides read TGTGCCAGCAGTTTGGGGGGTTGGTCCTACGAGCAGTACTTC.